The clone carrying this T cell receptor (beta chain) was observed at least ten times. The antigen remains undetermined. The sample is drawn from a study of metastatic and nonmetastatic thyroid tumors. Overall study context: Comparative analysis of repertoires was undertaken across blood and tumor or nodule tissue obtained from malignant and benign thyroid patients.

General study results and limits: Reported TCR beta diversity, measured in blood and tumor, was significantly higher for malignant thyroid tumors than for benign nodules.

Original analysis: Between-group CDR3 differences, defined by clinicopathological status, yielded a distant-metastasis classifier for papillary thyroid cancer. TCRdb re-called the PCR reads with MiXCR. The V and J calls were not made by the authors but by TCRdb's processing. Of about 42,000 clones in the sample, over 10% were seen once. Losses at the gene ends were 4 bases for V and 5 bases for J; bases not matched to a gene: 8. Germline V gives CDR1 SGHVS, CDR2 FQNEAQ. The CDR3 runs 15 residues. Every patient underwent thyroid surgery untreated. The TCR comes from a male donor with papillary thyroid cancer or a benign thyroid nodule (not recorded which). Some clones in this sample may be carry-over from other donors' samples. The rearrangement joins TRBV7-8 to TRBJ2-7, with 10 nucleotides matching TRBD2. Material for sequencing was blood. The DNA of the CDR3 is TGTGCCAGCAGCTCCGCGTGGCTAGCGGGAGACGAGCAGTACTTC. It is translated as CASSSAWLAGDEQYF.